This TCR beta chain was recorded in a study of T-cell reconstitution after alpha-beta-depleted transplantation in children. Unique molecular identifiers featured in how the TCRbeta library was prepared. TCRdb passed the PCR reads through MiXCR, listing each CDR3 protein once. The table records about 200,000 distinct CDR3 sequences, 6.6% of them present only once. Per the germline V gene, CDR1 is DFQATT and CDR2 is SNEGSKA (reference sequence). Deletions cut 6 bases from V and 2 bases from J, with 14 bases between. This CDR3 contains 13 residues. This rearrangement joins TRBV20-1 to TRBJ2-7, with TRBD2 as a possible D gene (6 bases). The source is a boy aged 2 to 10 with acute lymphoblastic leukemia, due to receive a stem cell transplant. Sequencing used PBMCs, obtained before TCRalphabeta/CD19-depleted stem cell transplant. CDR3 loop: CSAQGTGTYEQYF. The CDR3 DNA reads TGCAGTGCCCAAGGGACTGGGACCTACGAGCAGTACTTC.